This T cell receptor (beta chain) was recorded in a study of long-term antiretroviral therapy in people with HIV. Regarding this clone: Its cognate antigen is unknown.

The authors ran the immunoSEQ assay, v3.0, at survey level. Method: immunoSEQ multiplex PCR; TCRdb's copy keeps in-frame clones and lacks some. The sample includes about 39,000 clones, 75% to 90% of them seen just once. Germline assignment: CDR1 LNHNV and CDR2 YYDKDF (reference sequence). V lost 0 bases, J lost 1 base, and 6 bases lay in between. The CDR3 totals 14 residues. Overall study findings and caveats: Despite increasing after ART, diversity remained lower than that of transplant donor controls. Pre-ART clonal expansions dominated every time point's repertoire.

This chain links TRBV15 with TRBJ2-5, with D hard to call. This TCR came from a young woman with HIV. The specimen was unsorted PBMCs, collected just before starting antiretroviral therapy. The CDR3 nucleotides read TGTGCCACCAGCAGAGAAGGAACCCAAGAGACCCAGTACTTC. Translating gives CATSREGTQETQYF.